These T cell receptor beta chains were read from a single sample in a study of T cell responses to AZD1222 COVID-19 vaccine. This table comes from immunoSEQ multiplex PCR, and its TCRdb copy is limited to in-frame clones, with some not included. The top ten hold roughly 20% of the sample, which has approximately 68,000 clones, 88% seen once. The sample was peripheral blood, taken on day 0 of AZD1222 vaccination. The source is an adult in good health. Each CDR3 is given with its conserved first and last residue. A D gene is named only where the DNA matches it firmly.

D gene,J gene,V gene,CDR3 protein,CDR3 DNA
.,TRBJ2-1,TRBV28,CASSLGGSGYNEQFF,TGTGCCAGCAGTTTGGGTGGTAGCGGATACAATGAGCAGTTCTTC
TRBD1,TRBJ2-7,TRBV5-5,CASSFRDRVYEQYF,TGTGCCAGCAGCTTCCGGGACAGGGTCTACGAGCAGTACTTC
.,TRBJ1-4,TRBV19,CASRGGDEKLFF,TGTGCCAGTAGAGGGGGAGATGAAAAACTGTTTTTT
.,TRBJ2-7,TRBV7-6,CASSARASEQYF,TGTGCCAGCAGCGCGAGGGCCAGCGAGCAGTACTTC
TRBD2,TRBJ2-1,TRBV11-2,CASSLAPGTSGSAYNEQFF,TGTGCCAGCAGCTTAGCCCCCGGGACTAGCGGGAGCGCCTATAATGAGCAGTTCTTC
TRBD1,TRBJ2-7,TRBV3-1/TRBV3-2,CASSPRDRVVEQYF,TGTGCCAGCAGCCCCCGGGACAGGGTTGTAGAGCAGTACTTC
.,TRBJ1-2,TRBV3-1/TRBV3-2,CASSQGGATGGYTF,TGTGCCAGCAGCCAAGGAGGGGCGACGGGAGGCTACACCTTC
.,TRBJ1-1,TRBV5-5,CASSLVPGHLNTEAFF,TGTGCCAGCAGCTTGGTTCCAGGGCATCTGAACACTGAAGCTTTCTTT
.,TRBJ1-1,TRBV7-3,CASSLRGRSTEAFF,TGTGCCAGCAGCTTAAGGGGACGTAGCACTGAAGCTTTCTTT
TRBD2,TRBJ2-3,TRBV27,CASSALAATSTDTQYF,TGTGCCAGCAGTGCGCTAGCGGCTACTAGCACAGATACGCAGTATTTT
.,TRBJ1-1,TRBV19,CASSPRGGRGTEAFF,TGTGCCAGTAGTCCTCGAGGGGGGCGCGGCACTGAAGCTTTCTTT